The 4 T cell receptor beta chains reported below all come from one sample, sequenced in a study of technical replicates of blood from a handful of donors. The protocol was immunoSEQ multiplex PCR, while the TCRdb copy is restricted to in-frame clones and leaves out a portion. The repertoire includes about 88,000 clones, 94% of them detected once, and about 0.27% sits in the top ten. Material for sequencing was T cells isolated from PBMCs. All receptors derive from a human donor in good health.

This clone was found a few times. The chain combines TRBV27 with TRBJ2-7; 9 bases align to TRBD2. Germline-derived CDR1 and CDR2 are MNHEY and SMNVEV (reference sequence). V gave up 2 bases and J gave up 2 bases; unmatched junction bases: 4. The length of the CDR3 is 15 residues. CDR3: CASSLQTSGPYEQYF. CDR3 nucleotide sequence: TGTGCCAGCAGTTTACAGACTAGCGGTCCCTACGAGCAGTACTTC.

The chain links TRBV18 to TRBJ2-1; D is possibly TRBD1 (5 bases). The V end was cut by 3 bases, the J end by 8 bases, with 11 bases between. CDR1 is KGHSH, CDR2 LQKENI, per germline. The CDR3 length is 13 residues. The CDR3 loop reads CASSPNSGYEQFF. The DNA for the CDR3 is TGTGCCAGCTCACCTAACTCAGGGTATGAGCAGTTCTTC. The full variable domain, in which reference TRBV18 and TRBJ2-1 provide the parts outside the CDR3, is NAGVMQNPRHLVRRRGQEARLRCSPMKGHSHVYWYRQLPEEGLKFMVYLQKENIIDESGMPKERFSAEFPKEGPSILRIQQVVRGDSAAYFCASSPNSGYEQFFGPGTRLTVL.

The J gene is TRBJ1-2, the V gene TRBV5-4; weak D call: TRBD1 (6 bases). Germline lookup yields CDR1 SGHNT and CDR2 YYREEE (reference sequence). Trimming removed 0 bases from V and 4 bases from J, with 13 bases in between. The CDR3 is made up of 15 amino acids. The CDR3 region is CASSLVLGAPYGYTF. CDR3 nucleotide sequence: TGTGCCAGCAGCTTGGTTCTGGGGGCCCCCTATGGCTACACCTTC.

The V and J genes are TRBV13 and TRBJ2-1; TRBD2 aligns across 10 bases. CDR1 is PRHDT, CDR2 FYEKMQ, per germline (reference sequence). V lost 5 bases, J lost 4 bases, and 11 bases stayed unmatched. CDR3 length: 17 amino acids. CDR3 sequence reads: CASSQMEAGGPYNEQFF. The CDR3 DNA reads TGTGCCAGCAGCCAGATGGAAGCGGGAGGGCCGTACAATGAGCAGTTCTTC.